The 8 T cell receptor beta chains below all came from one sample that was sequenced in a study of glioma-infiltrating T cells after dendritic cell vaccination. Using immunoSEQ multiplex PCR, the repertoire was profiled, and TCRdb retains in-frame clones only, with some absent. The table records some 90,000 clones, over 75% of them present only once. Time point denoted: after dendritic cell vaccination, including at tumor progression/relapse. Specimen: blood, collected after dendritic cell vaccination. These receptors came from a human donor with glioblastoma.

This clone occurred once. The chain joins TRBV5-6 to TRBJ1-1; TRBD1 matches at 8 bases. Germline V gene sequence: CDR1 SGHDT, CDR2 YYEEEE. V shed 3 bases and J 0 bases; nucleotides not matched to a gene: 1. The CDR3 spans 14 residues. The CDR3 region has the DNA TGTGCCAGCAGCTGGGACAGGTTGAACACTGAAGCTTTCTTT. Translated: CASSWDRLNTEAFF.

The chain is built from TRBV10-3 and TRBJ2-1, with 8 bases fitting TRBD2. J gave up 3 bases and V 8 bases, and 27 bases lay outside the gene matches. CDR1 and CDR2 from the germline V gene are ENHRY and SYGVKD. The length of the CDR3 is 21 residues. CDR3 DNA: TGTGCCATCGGCAACGGTCAATCGGGGGGGGTGACCAGTAGTATCTACAATGAGCAGTTCTTC. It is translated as CAIGNGQSGGVTSSIYNEQFF.

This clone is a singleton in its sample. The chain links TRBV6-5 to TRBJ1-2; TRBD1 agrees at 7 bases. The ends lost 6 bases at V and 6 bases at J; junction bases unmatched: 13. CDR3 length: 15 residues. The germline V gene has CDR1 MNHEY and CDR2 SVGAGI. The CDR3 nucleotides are TGTGCCAGCAGCCAACTCGGTATAGGGGGCGATGGCTACACCTTC. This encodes CASSQLGIGGDGYTF.

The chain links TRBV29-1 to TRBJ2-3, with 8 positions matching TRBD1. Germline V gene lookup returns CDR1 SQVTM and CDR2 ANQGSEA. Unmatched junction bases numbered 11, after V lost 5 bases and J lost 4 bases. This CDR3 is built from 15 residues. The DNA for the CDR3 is TGCAGCGTTCCCGCAGGGGGCGGTCCCCCAGATACGCAGTATTTT. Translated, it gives CSVPAGGGPPDTQYF.

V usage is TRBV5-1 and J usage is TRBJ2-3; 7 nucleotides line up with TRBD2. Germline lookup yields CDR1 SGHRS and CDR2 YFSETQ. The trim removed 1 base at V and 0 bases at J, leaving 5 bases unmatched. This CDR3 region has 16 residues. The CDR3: CASSLYGGTSTDTQYF. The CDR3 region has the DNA TGCGCCAGCAGCTTGTACGGGGGGACTAGCACAGATACGCAGTATTTT.

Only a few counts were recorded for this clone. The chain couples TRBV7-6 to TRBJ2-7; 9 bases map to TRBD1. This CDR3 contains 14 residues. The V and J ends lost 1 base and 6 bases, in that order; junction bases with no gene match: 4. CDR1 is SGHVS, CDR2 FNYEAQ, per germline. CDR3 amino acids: CASSLVVTGGEQYF. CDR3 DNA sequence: TGTGCCAGCAGCTTAGTGGTGACAGGGGGCGAGCAGTACTTC.

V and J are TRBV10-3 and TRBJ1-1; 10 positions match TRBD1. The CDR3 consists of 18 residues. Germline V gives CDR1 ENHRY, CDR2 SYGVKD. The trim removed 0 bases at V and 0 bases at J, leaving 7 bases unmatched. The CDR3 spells CAISESTPGTGVNTEAFF. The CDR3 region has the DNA TGTGCCATCAGTGAGTCGACCCCTGGGACAGGGGTGAACACTGAAGCTTTCTTT.

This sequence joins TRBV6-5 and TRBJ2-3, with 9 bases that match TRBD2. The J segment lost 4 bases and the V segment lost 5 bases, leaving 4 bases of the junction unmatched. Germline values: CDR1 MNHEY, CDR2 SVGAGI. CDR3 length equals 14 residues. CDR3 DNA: TGTGCCAGCAGTCGCGGGAGGGAGCCAGATACGCAGTATTTT. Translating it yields CASSRGREPDTQYF.